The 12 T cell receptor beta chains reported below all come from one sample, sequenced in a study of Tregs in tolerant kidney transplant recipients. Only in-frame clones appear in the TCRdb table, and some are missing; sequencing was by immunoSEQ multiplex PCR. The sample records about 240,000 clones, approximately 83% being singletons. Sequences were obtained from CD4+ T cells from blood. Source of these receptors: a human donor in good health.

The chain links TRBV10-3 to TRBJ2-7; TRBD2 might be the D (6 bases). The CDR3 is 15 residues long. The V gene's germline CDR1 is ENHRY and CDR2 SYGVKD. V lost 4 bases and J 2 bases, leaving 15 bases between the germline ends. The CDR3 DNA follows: TGTGCCATCAGTGGGAGGGTTCAGGCGACCTACGAGCAGTACTTC. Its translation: CAISGRVQATYEQYF.

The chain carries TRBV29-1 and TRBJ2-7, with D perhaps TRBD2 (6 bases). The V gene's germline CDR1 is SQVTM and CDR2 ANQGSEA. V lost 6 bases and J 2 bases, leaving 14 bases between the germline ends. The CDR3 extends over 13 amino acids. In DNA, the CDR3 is TGCAGCGTCTGGGACTCCCCCACCTACGAGCAGTACTTC. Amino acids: CSVWDSPTYEQYF.

The chain's CDR3 is CASNPDRTTEAFF. CDR3 bases: TGTGCCAGTAATCCCGACAGGACCACTGAAGCTTTCTTT. The genes are TRBV19 and TRBJ1-1; a weak D match, TRBD1 (6 bases). Trimming shortened V by 7 bases and J by 4 bases, and 13 bases separated the two germline ends. The germline V gene has CDR1 LNHDA and CDR2 SQIVND (reference sequence). CDR3 size: 13 residues. Together with reference TRBV19 and TRBJ1-1, the CDR3 gives the full variable domain: DGGITQSPKYLFRKEGQNVTLSCEQNLNHDAMYWYRQDPGQGLRLIYYSQIVNDFQKGDIAEGYSVSREKKESFPLTVTSAQKNPTAFYLCASNPDRTTEAFFGQGTRLTVV.

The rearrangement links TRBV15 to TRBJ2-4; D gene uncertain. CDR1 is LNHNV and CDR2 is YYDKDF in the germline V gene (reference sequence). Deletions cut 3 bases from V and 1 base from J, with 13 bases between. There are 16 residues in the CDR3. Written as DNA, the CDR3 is TGTGCCACCAGCAGGGGGTTTAGCATCGCCAAAAACATTCAGTACTTC. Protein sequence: CATSRGFSIAKNIQYF.

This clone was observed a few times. Here the CDR3 reads CASSLKPGGPMNTEAFF. The CDR3 DNA is TGCGCCAGCAGTCTCAAACCGGGGGGACCGATGAACACTGAAGCTTTCTTT. The V and J genes are TRBV10-1 and TRBJ1-1; possibly TRBD1 for D (5 bases). Trimming took 5 bases from V and 0 from J, leaving 19 bases between them. CDR1 WNHNN and CDR2 SYGVQD come from the germline V gene (reference sequence). The CDR3 totals 17 residues.

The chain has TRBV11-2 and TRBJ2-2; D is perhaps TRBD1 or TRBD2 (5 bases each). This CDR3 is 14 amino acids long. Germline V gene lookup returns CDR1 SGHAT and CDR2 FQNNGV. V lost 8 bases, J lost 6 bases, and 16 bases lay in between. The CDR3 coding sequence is TGTGCCAGCCGACCGGGACGTCTTGCCGGGGAGCTGTTTTTT. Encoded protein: CASRPGRLAGELFF.

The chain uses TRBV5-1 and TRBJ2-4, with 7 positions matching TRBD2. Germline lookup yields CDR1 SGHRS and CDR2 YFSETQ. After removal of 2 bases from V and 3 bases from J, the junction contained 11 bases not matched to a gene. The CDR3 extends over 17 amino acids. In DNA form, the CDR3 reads TGCGCCAGCAGCTTCTATGGACCCCGCGGGGGCAAAAACATTCAGTACTTC. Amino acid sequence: CASSFYGPRGGKNIQYF.

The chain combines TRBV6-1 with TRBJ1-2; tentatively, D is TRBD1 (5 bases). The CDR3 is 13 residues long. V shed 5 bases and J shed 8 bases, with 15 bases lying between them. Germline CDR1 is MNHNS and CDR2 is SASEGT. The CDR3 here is CASSSGPSGGYTF. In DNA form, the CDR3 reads TGTGCCAGCAGTTCGGGTCCCTCAGGGGGCTACACCTTC.

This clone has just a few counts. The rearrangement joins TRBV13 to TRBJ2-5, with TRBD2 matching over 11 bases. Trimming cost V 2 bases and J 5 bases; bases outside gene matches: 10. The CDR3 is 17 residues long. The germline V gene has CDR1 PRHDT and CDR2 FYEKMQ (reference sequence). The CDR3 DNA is TGTGCCAGCAGCTTAAGGGCTAGCGGGAGGCTTAGCGAGACCCAGTACTTC. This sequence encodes CASSLRASGRLSETQYF.

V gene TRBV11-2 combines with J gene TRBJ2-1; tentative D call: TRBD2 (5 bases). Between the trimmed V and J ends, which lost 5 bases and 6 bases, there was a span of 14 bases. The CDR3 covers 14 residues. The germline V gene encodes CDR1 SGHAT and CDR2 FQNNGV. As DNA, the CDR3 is TGTGCCAGCAGCCCAGAGGGCATCTCCAATGAGCAGTTCTTC. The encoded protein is CASSPEGISNEQFF.

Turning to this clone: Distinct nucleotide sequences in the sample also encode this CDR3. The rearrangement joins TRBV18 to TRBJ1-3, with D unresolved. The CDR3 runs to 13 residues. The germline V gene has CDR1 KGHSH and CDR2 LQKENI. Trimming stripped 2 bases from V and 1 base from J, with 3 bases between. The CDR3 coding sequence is TGTGCCAGCTCACCAGGTTCTGGAAACACCATATATTTT. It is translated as CASSPGSGNTIYF.

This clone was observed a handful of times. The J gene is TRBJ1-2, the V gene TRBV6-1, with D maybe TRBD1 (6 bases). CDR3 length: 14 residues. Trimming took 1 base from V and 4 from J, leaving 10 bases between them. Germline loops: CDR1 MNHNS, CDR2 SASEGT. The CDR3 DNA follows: TGTGCCAGCAGTGAAGGGGGCAGGGGCTATGGCTACACCTTC. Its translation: CASSEGGRGYGYTF.